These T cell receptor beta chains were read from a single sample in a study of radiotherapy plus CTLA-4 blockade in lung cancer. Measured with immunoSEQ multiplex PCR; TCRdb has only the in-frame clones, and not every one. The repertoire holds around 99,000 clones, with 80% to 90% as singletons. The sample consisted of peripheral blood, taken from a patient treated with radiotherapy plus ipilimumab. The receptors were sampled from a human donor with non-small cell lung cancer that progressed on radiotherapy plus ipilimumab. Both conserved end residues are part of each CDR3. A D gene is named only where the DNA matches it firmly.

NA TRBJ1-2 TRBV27 TGTGCCAGCAGTCACCCGGGGGGATATGGCTACACCTTC CASSHPGGYGYTF
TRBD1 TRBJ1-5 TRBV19 TGTGCCAGTAGTGTAGGACAGGTTAGCAATCAGCCCCAGCATTTT CASSVGQVSNQPQHF
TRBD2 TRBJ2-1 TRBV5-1 TGCGCCAGCAGCCCGTTGACTAGCGGGGGCGGAACCTCGGAGCAGTTCTTC CASSPLTSGGGTSEQFF
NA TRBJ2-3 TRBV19 TGTGCCAGTAGGCTGAAAACAGGGTGGAACACAGATACGCAGTATTTT CASRLKTGWNTDTQYF
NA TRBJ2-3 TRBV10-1 TGCGCCAGCAGTGAGTCGAGCACAGATACGCAGTATTTT CASSESSTDTQYF
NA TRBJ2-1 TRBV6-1 TGTGCCAGCCCGTCCTGGAGCATCCATGAGCAGTTCTTC CASPSWSIHEQFF
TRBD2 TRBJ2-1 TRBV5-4 TGTGCCAGCAGCTTCAGGAACGCGGGGGAGGAGCAGTTCTTC CASSFRNAGEEQFF
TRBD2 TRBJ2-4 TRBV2 TGTGCCAGCAGTGGGGGACTAGCGGGAGGAGGGGACATTCAGTACTTC CASSGGLAGGGDIQYF
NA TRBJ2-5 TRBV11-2 TGTGCCAGCAGCTTAGTATTGGGACCACAAGAGACCCAGTACTTC CASSLVLGPQETQYF
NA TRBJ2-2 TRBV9 TGTGCCAGCAGCGTAGGAGCTAACACCGGGGAGCTGTTTTTT CASSVGANTGELFF
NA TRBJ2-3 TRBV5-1 TGCGCCAGCAGCGCAGGGTTCACAGATACGCAGTATTTT CASSAGFTDTQYF
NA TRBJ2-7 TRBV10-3 TGTGCCATCAGTGAGTCAGGGGGGACCGCCGCCTACGAGCAGTACTTC CAISESGGTAAYEQYF
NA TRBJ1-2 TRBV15 TGTGCCACCAGCAAGGGGGGACTCTATGGCTACACCTTC CATSKGGLYGYTF
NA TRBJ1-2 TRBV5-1 TGCGCCAGCAGGTCAGGGGCTGACTATGGCTACACCTTC CASRSGADYGYTF
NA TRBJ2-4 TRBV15 TGTGCCACCAGCAGAGGAGTAGGTAGGGCGGTACTAGCCAAAAACATTCAGTACTTC CATSRGVGRAVLAKNIQYF